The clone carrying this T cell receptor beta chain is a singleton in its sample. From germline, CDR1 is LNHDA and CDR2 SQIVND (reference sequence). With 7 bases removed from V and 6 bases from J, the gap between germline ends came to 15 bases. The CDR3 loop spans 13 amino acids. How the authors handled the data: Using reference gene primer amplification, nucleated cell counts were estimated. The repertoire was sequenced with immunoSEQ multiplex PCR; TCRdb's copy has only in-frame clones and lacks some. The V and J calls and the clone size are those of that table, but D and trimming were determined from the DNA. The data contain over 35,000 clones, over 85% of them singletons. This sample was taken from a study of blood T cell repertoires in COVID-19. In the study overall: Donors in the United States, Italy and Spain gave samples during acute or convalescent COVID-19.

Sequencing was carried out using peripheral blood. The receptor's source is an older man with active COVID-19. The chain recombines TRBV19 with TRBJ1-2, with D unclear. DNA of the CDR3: TGTGCCAGTACCTATAGTCGGGGAGATGGCTACACCTTC. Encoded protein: CASTYSRGDGYTF.